This T cell receptor (beta chain) was observed in a study of T cell repertoires in cytomegalovirus infection. The wider study: Public TCR beta signature analysis indicated the presence of both CMV infection and matching HLA type.

TCRdb reanalysed the reads using MiXCR and keeps one entry per CDR3 protein. The sample has around 490,000 distinct CDR3 sequences, more than 25% seen once. This clonotype occurred a few times. Its antigen remains unknown. Findings of the study overall: Totalled public TCR beta family frequency picked out people who carried CMV plus the relevant HLA. The response measured ex vivo was dominated by TCR beta clonotypes (HLA-C-restricted and CMV-specific).

This CDR3 is 12 amino acids long. Germline CDR1 and CDR2: GTSNPN and SVGIG (reference sequence). Deletions cut 7 bases from V and 4 bases from J, with 13 bases between. This receptor was identified in a human donor in good health (CMV status not recorded). Some clones in this sample may be carry-over from other donors' samples. Sequenced material: PBMCs. The chain uses TRBV30 and TRBJ1-2, with D hard to call. DNA for the CDR3: TGTGCCTATCAGCGACTATCCTATGGCTACACCTTC. This gives the protein CAYQRLSYGYTF. Looking up the rest from reference TRBV30 and TRBJ1-2 gives the full variable domain: SQTIHQWPATLVQPVGSPLSLECTVEGTSNPNLYWYRQAAGRGLQLLFYSVGIGQISSEVPQNLSASRPQDRQFILSSKKLLLSDSGFYLCAYQRLSYGYTFGSGTRLTVV.